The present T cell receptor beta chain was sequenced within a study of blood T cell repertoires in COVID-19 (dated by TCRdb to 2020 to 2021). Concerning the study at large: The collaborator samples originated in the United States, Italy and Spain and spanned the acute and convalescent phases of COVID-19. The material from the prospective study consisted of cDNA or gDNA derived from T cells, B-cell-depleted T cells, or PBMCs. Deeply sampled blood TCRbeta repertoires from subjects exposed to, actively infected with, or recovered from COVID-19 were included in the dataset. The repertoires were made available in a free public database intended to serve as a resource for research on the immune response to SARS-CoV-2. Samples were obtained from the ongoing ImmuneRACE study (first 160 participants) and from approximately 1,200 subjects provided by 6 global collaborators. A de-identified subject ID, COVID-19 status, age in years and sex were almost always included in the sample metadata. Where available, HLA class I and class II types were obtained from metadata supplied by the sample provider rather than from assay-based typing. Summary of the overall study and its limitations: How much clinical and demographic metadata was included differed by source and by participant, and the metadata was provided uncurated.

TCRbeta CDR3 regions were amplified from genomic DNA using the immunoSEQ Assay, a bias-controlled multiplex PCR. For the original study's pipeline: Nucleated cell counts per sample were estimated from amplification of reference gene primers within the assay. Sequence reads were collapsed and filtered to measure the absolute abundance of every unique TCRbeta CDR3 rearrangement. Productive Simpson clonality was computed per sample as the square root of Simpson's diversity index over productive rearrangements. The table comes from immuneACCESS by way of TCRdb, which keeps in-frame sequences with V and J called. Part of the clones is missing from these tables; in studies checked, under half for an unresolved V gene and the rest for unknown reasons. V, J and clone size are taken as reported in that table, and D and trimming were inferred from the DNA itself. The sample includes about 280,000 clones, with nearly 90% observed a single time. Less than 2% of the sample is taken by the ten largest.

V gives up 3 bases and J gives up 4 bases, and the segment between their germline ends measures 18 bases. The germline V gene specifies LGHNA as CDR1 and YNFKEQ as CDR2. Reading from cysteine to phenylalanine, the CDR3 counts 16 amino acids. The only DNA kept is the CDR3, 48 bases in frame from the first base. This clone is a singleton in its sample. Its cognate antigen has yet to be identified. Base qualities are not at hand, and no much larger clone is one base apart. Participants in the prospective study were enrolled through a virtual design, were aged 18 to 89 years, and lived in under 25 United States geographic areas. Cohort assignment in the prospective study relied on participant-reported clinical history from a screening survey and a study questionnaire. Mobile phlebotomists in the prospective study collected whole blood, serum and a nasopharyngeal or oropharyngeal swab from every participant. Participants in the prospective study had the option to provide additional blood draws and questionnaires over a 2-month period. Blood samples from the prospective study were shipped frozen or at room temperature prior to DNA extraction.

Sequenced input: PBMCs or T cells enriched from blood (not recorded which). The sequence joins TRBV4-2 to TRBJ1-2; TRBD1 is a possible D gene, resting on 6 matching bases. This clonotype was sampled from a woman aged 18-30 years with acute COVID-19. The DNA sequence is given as TGTGCCAGCAGCCAGGAGACAACAGGGATGGGCTATGGCTACACCTTC. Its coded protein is CASSQETTGMGYGYTF.